What follows are 4 T cell receptor beta chains derived from one specimen sequenced in a study of blood T cell repertoires in COVID-19. This table comes from immunoSEQ multiplex PCR, and its TCRdb copy is limited to in-frame clones, with some not included. The table includes approximately 97,000 clones, about 87% detected once. The material sequenced was peripheral blood. These receptors were obtained from a man in his fifties or sixties with active or convalescent COVID-19.

The V gene is TRBV23-1, the J gene TRBJ1-1, with a tentative D call TRBD1 (6 bases). TRBV23-1 is treated as an ORF (open reading frame) with a function not yet certain. V lost 3 bases and J 4 bases, leaving 9 bases between the germline ends. The CDR3 sequence is 13 residues long. The CDR3 is CASSQPQGTEAFF. The CDR3, as DNA: TGCGCCAGCAGTCAGCCACAGGGCACTGAAGCTTTCTTT.

This chain connects TRBV7-8 to TRBJ2-5; TRBD2 agrees at 12 bases. The CDR3 contains 15 residues. Germline V gene lookup returns CDR1 SGHVS and CDR2 FQNEAQ. With 5 bases clipped from V and 2 bases from J, the junction kept 3 bases outside the gene matches. The CDR3 bases are TGTGCCAGCAGCCGACTAGCGGGGGCTCAAGAGACCCAGTACTTC. Translated, it gives CASSRLAGAQETQYF.

The chain couples TRBV27 to TRBJ1-5; 11 bases line up with TRBD1. The CDR3 runs to 15 residues. Germline values: CDR1 MNHEY, CDR2 SMNVEV (reference sequence). The ends lost 8 bases at V and 1 base at J; junction bases unmatched: 4. The CDR3 DNA sequence: TGTGCCAGCGGACAGGGGGCCTCGAGCAATCAGCCCCAGCATTTT. As protein: CASGQGASSNQPQHF.

The chain recombines TRBV6-5 with TRBJ1-2, with no clear D. The germline V and J ends were trimmed by 2 bases and 2 bases, with 12 bases remaining between them. The CDR3 is 15 residues long. Germline CDR1 reads MNHEY; CDR2 reads SVGAGI. The CDR3 spells CASSYGFGRNYGYTF. Written as DNA, the CDR3 is TGTGCCAGCAGTTACGGGTTTGGCAGGAACTATGGCTACACCTTC.